These 27 T cell receptor beta chains came from one sample sequenced in a study of T cells in Graves' hyperthyroidism and ophthalmopathy. RNA transcripts served as the template for amplifying TCR beta CDR3 regions. Initially, a first-round RT-PCR of the TCR CDR3 employed the HTBI primer set. TCRdb reprocessed the multiplex PCR reads via MiXCR and lists one record per CDR3 protein. The sample shows fewer than 700,000 distinct CDR3 sequences, 15% to 20% of them seen only once. Sequencing was done on a sample of blood. These TCRs come from a woman aged 30 to 39 with Graves' hyperthyroidism.

Many counts were recorded for this clonotype. This chain uses TRBV20-1 with TRBJ2-1; D unresolved. Germline V lookup: CDR1 DFQATT, CDR2 SNEGSKA (reference sequence). V shed 3 bases and J shed 10 bases, with 13 bases lying between them. The CDR3 runs 12 residues. The CDR3: CSASPSTREQFF. CDR3 nucleotides: TGCAGTGCTAGCCCTTCGACAAGGGAGCAGTTCTTC.

This clonotype was seen many times. V and J are TRBV20-1 and TRBJ2-3; TRBD2 aligns across 8 bases. V dropped 2 bases and J dropped 2; count of bases not matched to a gene: 6. The germline V gene has CDR1 DFQATT and CDR2 SNEGSKA (reference sequence). This CDR3 is 15 amino acids long. This chain's CDR3 is CSARSTSGNTDTQYF. CDR3 DNA sequence: TGCAGTGCTAGATCTACTAGCGGAAACACAGATACGCAGTATTTT.

This clonotype was found many times. V usage is TRBV5-1 and J usage is TRBJ2-3; D possibly matches TRBD1 or TRBD2 (5 bases each). The CDR3 length is 16 residues. V shed 5 bases and J shed 4 bases, with 20 bases lying between them. Germline loops: CDR1 SGHRS, CDR2 YFSETQ. CDR3 DNA: TGCGCCAGCAGTCCCCCCCGGGACCCCTACTCAGATACGCAGTATTTT. Translated, it gives CASSPPRDPYSDTQYF.

This chain links TRBV3-1 with TRBJ1-1; 7 positions match TRBD1. CDR3 size: 13 residues. The germline V gene encodes CDR1 LGHDT and CDR2 YNNKEL (reference sequence). The junction had 6 bases not matched to a gene; V was cut back by 5 bases and J by 6 bases. Written as DNA, the CDR3 is TGTGCCAGCAGCTTCGGGACAGAATCTGAAGCTTTCTTT. This sequence encodes CASSFGTESEAFF.

This clonotype was counted ten times or more. This chain links TRBV2 with TRBJ2-7; D is undetermined. The V end lost 2 bases, the J end lost 2 bases, and 13 bases lay between the germline ends. Per germline, CDR1 SNHLY and CDR2 FYNNEI. This CDR3 has 15 residues. CDR3 bases: TGTGCCAGCAGTGAAAGGTGGTATGGGACCTACGAGCAGTACTTC. This gives the protein CASSERWYGTYEQYF.

The table lists this clonotype with a few counts. The chain joins TRBV5-1 to TRBJ2-5, with 9 bases aligning to TRBD2. V shed 4 bases, J shed 2 bases, and the junction held 12 bases outside the gene matches. The CDR3 runs to 17 residues. Germline values: CDR1 SGHRS, CDR2 YFSETQ. CDR3 protein: CASSLRLGAGGQETQYF. CDR3 DNA sequence: TGCGCCAGCAGCCTGCGCCTGGGCGCGGGAGGGCAAGAGACCCAGTACTTC.

Turning to this clonotype: A clone one base away is much larger, so this may be a read error. This chain links TRBV28 with TRBJ1-1; no clear D. The germline CDR1 and CDR2 sequences are MDHEN and SYDVKM. The CDR3 length is 14 residues. In DNA form, the CDR3 reads TGTGCCAGCAGTTTACCAGTCATGAACACTGGAGCTTTCTTT. Translated, it gives CASSLPVMNTGAFF. Full variable domain (outside the CDR3, taken from reference TRBV28 and TRBJ1-1): DVKVTQSSRYLVKRTGEKVFLECVQDMDHENMFWYRQDPGLGLRLIYFSYDVKMKEKGDIPEGYSVSREKKERFSLILESASTNQTSMYLCASSLPVMNTGAFFGQGTRLTVV.

This clonotype has only a few counts. The CDR3 DNA follows: TGTGCCAGTTCAACAGGAACCCTAGGTTTTTCAAGTGGTCAGCCCCAGCATTTT. Amino acid sequence: CASSTGTLGFSSGQPQHF. J is TRBJ1-5 and V is TRBV19; D perhaps matches TRBD1 (5 bases). The V end was cut by 8 bases, the J end by 6 bases, with 29 bases between. Germline V lookup: CDR1 LNHDA, CDR2 SQIVND (reference sequence). This CDR3 region has 18 residues.

V usage is TRBV20-1 and J usage is TRBJ2-1; 10 positions agree with TRBD1. The CDR3 has 12 residues. V lost 6 bases to trimming and J lost 7 bases; unmatched junction nucleotides: 3. Germline values: CDR1 DFQATT, CDR2 SNEGSKA (reference sequence). The CDR3 DNA reads as TGCAGTGCGCCGGGACAGGGGAATGAGCAGTTCTTC. Translation gives CSAPGQGNEQFF.

This sequence joins TRBV6-1 and TRBJ2-7; 7 nucleotides match TRBD1. Germline values: CDR1 MNHNS, CDR2 SASEGT. This CDR3 region has 16 residues. Unmatched junction bases numbered 13, after V lost 6 bases and J lost 2 bases. CDR3 sequence reads: CASSSPIGTEPYEQYF. DNA of the CDR3: TGTGCCAGCAGCTCCCCGATAGGGACAGAACCCTACGAGCAGTACTTC.

V and J are TRBV6-1 and TRBJ2-1, with 7 bases identical to TRBD2. The length of the CDR3 is 15 residues. Per the germline V gene, CDR1 is MNHNS and CDR2 is SASEGT. The ends lost 5 bases at V and 9 bases at J; junction bases unmatched: 13. The CDR3, as DNA: TGTGCCAGCAGTTCACGACTAGCCAACACGGGTGAGCAGTTCTTC. It translates to CASSSRLANTGEQFF.

This clonotype has more than one count but fewer than ten. The rearrangement joins TRBV19 to TRBJ1-5, with unresolved D. CDR3 length: 15 residues. Germline-derived CDR1 and CDR2 are LNHDA and SQIVND (reference sequence). The V end was cut by 7 bases, the J end by 2 bases, with 15 bases between. The chain's CDR3 is CASKELGQGNQPQHF. In DNA form, the CDR3 reads TGTGCCAGTAAAGAACTTGGGCAGGGCAATCAGCCCCAGCATTTT.

This clonotype was observed at least ten times. This CDR3 is CASSWPSNQPQHF. The DNA of the CDR3 is TGTGCCAGCAGTTGGCCGAGCAATCAGCCCCAGCATTTT. The rearrangement links TRBV28 to TRBJ1-5; no reliable D call. V was trimmed by 4 bases and J by 1 base, leaving 5 bases between them. Germline V gene lookup returns CDR1 MDHEN and CDR2 SYDVKM. CDR3 length equals 13 residues. Supplemented by reference TRBV28 and TRBJ1-5, the full variable domain reads DVKVTQSSRYLVKRTGEKVFLECVQDMDHENMFWYRQDPGLGLRLIYFSYDVKMKEKGDIPEGYSVSREKKERFSLILESASTNQTSMYLCASSWPSNQPQHFGDGTRLSIL.

This clonotype was observed many times. The V and J genes are TRBV2 and TRBJ2-1, with TRBD2 identical over 11 bases. V lost 7 bases to trimming and J lost 6 bases; unmatched junction nucleotides: 8. CDR1 and CDR2 (germline): SNHLY, FYNNEI. The CDR3 extends over 15 amino acids. CDR3 nucleotides: TGTGCCAGCAACCCGAGGACTAGCGGGTTCAATGAGCAGTTCTTC. The encoded protein is CASNPRTSGFNEQFF.

The table lists this clonotype with many counts. The genes are TRBV13 and TRBJ2-3, with TRBD2 matching 8 bases. CDR3 length: 17 residues. Germline trimming cut 5 bases from V and 3 bases from J; bases unmatched to any gene: 13. Germline V lookup: CDR1 PRHDT, CDR2 FYEKMQ (reference sequence). The CDR3 spells CASSLRLSGKGTDTQYF. CDR3 coding DNA: TGTGCCAGCAGCCTCCGTCTTAGCGGGAAGGGGACAGATACGCAGTATTTT. Complete variable domain (other parts from reference TRBV13 and TRBJ2-3): AAGVIQSPRHLIKEKRETATLKCYPIPRHDTVYWYQQGPGQDPQFLISFYEKMQSDKGSIPDRFSAQQFSDYHSELNMSSLELGDSALYFCASSLRLSGKGTDTQYFGPGTRLTVL.

At least ten counts were recorded for this clonotype. This chain connects TRBV5-5 to TRBJ1-2, with D uncertain. The CDR3 totals 14 residues. The germline gives CDR1 SGHKS, CDR2 YYEKEE (reference sequence). Trimming took 6 bases from V and 8 from J, leaving 20 bases between them. CDR3 in amino acids: CASTLTTPGRGYTF. CDR3 nucleotide sequence: TGTGCCAGCACCCTGACAACCCCCGGGCGAGGCTACACCTTC.

There are a few counts of this clonotype. V and J are TRBV19 and TRBJ2-1; tentatively, D is TRBD1 or TRBD2 (5 bases each). The CDR3 has 13 residues. Trimming took 2 bases from V and 8 from J, leaving 10 bases between them. Germline-derived CDR1 and CDR2 are LNHDA and SQIVND (reference sequence). CDR3 protein: CASSILLGDEQFF. CDR3 bases: TGTGCCAGTAGTATATTACTGGGGGATGAGCAGTTCTTC. Full variable domain (missing parts from reference TRBV19 and TRBJ2-1): DGGITQSPKYLFRKEGQNVTLSCEQNLNHDAMYWYRQDPGQGLRLIYYSQIVNDFQKGDIAEGYSVSREKKESFPLTVTSAQKNPTAFYLCASSILLGDEQFFGPGTRLTVL.

This clonotype was seen just once. V usage is TRBV28 and J usage is TRBJ1-2; perhaps TRBD1 as D (5 bases). V was clipped by 7 bases and J by 2 bases, with 14 bases between them. CDR1 and CDR2 (germline): MDHEN, SYDVKM. This CDR3 region has 14 residues. The CDR3: CASTWGDLNYGYTF. CDR3 bases: TGTGCCAGCACCTGGGGGGATTTAAACTATGGCTACACCTTC.

V and J are TRBV5-5 and TRBJ2-1, with 8 bases lining up with TRBD2. The CDR3 is 14 amino acids. Germline V gene lookup returns CDR1 SGHKS and CDR2 YYEKEE (reference sequence). V trimming: 1 base; J trimming: 8 bases; junction bases outside the gene matches: 5. The CDR3 nucleotides are TGTGCCAGCAGCTTGATCGCGGGAGGATATGAGCAGTTCTTC. It is translated as CASSLIAGGYEQFF. Drawing the rest from reference TRBV5-5 and TRBJ2-1, the complete variable domain is DAGVTQSPTHLIKTRGQQVTLRCSPISGHKSVSWYQQVLGQGPQFIFQYYEKEERGRGNFPDRFSARQFPNYSSELNVNALLLGDSALYLCASSLIAGGYEQFFGPGTRLTVL.

The V gene is TRBV6-1, the J gene TRBJ2-1; 7 bases match TRBD2. This CDR3 has 13 residues. From germline, CDR1 is MNHNS and CDR2 SASEGT. The J segment lost 9 bases and the V segment lost 10 bases, leaving 12 bases of the junction unmatched. The CDR3 region is CATRVAGVSEQFF. CDR3 DNA sequence: TGTGCCACAAGGGTCGCGGGAGTGAGTGAGCAGTTCTTC.

This clonotype was observed a few times. The chain is built from TRBV12-5 and TRBJ1-1, with unresolved D. Germline V lookup: CDR1 LGHNT, CDR2 FRNRAP. The CDR3 sequence is 14 residues long. Trimming removed 6 bases from V and 4 bases from J, with 15 bases in between. Written as DNA, the CDR3 is TGTGCTAGTGGCCGACTCTCAGGTGGCACTGAAGCTTTCTTT. Amino acids: CASGRLSGGTEAFF. Complete variable domain (other parts from reference TRBV12-5 and TRBJ1-1): DARVTQTPRHKVTEMGQEVTMRCQPILGHNTVFWYRQTMMQGLELLAYFRNRAPLDDSGMPKDRFSAEMPDATLATLKIQPSEPRDSAVYFCASGRLSGGTEAFFGQGTRLTVV.

This clonotype was seen at least ten times. V is TRBV15 and J is TRBJ2-2; D unclear. The CDR3 loop spans 13 amino acids. V lost 8 bases and J lost 4, with 11 bases in between. In germline, CDR1 is LNHNV, CDR2 YYDKDF (reference sequence). The CDR3 loop reads CATSWSLTGELFF. CDR3 in DNA: TGTGCCACCTCCTGGTCCCTCACCGGGGAGCTGTTTTTT. Filled out from reference TRBV15 and TRBJ2-2, the complete variable domain reads DAMVIQNPRYQVTQFGKPVTLSCSQTLNHNVMYWYQQKSSQAPKLLFHYYDKDFNNEADTPDNFQSRRPNTSFCFLDIRSPGLGDTAMYLCATSWSLTGELFFGEGSRLTVL.

This clonotype has ten or more counts. This rearrangement joins TRBV12-3 or TRBV12-4 to TRBJ1-5; D is undetermined. The CDR3 extends over 15 amino acids. The germline V and J ends were trimmed by 1 base and 5 bases, with 12 bases remaining between them. Written as DNA, the CDR3 is TGTGCCAGCAGTTTAGAGGGCCACCCCGATCAGCCCCAGCATTTT. This gives the protein CASSLEGHPDQPQHF.

This clonotype was observed a few times. CDR3 nucleotide sequence: TGTGCCAGCAGCGTAGCCAGCTCTAACTATGGCTACACCTTC. Protein sequence: CASSVASSNYGYTF. J is TRBJ1-2 and V is TRBV9, with unresolved D. Germline CDR1 and CDR2: SGDLS and YYNGEE. V lost 0 bases, J lost 0 bases, and 6 bases lay in between. The length of the CDR3 is 14 residues. The variable domain in full, with the rest retrieved from reference TRBV9 and TRBJ1-2, is DSGVTQTPKHLITATGQRVTLRCSPRSGDLSVYWYQQSLDQGLQFLIQYYNGEERAKGNILERFSAQQFPDLHSELNLSSLELGDSALYFCASSVASSNYGYTFGSGTRLTVV.

This clonotype was observed at least ten times. The rearrangement joins TRBV7-6 to TRBJ2-5; no reliable D call. Trimming removed 5 bases at V and 4 bases at J, with 14 bases between. Germline V gene sequence: CDR1 SGHVS, CDR2 FNYEAQ. This CDR3 region has 14 residues. The chain's CDR3 is CASSPYSGSETQYF. The CDR3 region has the DNA TGTGCCAGCAGCCCCTACTCCGGCTCAGAGACCCAGTACTTC. The variable domain in full, completed from reference TRBV7-6 and TRBJ2-5, reads GAGVSQSPRYKVTKRGQDVALRCDPISGHVSLYWYRQALGQGPEFLTYFNYEAQQDKSGLPNDRFSAERPEGSISTLTIQRTEQRDSAMYRCASSPYSGSETQYFGPGTRLLVL.

This clonotype was found many times. The gene calls are TRBV20-1 and TRBJ1-5; 8 bases map to TRBD1. After removal of 0 bases from V and 3 bases from J, the junction contained 4 bases not matched to a gene. Germline lookup yields CDR1 DFQATT and CDR2 SNEGSKA (reference sequence). The CDR3 length is 15 residues. CDR3 sequence (DNA): TGCAGTGCTAGAGATAACAGGGGGAACAATCAGCCCCAGCATTTT. Translated: CSARDNRGNNQPQHF.

Only one count was recorded for this clonotype. The rearrangement joins TRBV6-1 to TRBJ2-3, with TRBD2 matching over 7 bases. The V and J ends lost 6 bases and 5 bases, in that order; junction bases with no gene match: 11. Per the germline V gene, CDR1 is MNHNS and CDR2 is SASEGT. There are 15 residues in the CDR3. For the CDR3, the DNA is TGTGCCAGCAGAGACCCGGGACTACTACAAGATACGCAGTATTTT. Protein sequence: CASRDPGLLQDTQYF.